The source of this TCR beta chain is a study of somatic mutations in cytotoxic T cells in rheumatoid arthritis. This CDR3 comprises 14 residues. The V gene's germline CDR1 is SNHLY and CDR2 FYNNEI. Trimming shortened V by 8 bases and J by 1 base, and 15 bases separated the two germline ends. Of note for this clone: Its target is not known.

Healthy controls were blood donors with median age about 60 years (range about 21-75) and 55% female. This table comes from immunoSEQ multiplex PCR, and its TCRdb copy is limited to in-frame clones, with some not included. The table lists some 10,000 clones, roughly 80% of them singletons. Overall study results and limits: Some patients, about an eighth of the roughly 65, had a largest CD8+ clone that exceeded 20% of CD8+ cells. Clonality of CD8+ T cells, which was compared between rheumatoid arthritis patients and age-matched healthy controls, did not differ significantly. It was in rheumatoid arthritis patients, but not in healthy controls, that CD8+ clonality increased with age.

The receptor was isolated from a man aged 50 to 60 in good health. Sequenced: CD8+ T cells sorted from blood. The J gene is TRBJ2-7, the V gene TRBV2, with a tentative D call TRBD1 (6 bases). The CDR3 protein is CASCVTGASYEQYF. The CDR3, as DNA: TGTGCCAGCTGTGTGACAGGCGCTTCCTACGAGCAGTACTTC. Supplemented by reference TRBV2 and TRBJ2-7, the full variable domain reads EPEVTQTPSHQVTQMGQEVILRCVPISNHLYFYWYRQILGQKVEFLVSFYNNEISEKSEIFDDQFSVERPDGSNFTLKIRSTKLEDSAMYFCASCVTGASYEQYFGPGTRLTVT.